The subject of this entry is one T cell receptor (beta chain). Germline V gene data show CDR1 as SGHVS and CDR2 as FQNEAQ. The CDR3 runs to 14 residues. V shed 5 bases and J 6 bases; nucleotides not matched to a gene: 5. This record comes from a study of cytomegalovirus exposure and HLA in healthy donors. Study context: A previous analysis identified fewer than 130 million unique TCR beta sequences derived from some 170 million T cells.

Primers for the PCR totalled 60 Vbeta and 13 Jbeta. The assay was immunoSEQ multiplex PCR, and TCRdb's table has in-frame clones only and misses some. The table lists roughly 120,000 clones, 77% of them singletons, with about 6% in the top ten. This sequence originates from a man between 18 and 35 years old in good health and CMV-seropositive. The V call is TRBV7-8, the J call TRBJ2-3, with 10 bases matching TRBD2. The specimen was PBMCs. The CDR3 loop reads CASSKREGHDTQYF. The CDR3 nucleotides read TGTGCCAGCAGCAAGCGGGAGGGCCACGATACGCAGTATTTT.